This is a list of T cell receptor beta chains from one sample in a study of CD4 and CD8 cells across lung adenocarcinoma regions. One entry per CDR3 protein, called by TCRdb with MiXCR from the PCR reads. The sample carries around 20,000 distinct CDR3 sequences, less than 70% recorded once. Sequenced material: CD8+ T cells from the center of a lung tumor. These receptors all come from a female donor with lung adenocarcinoma. The CD4 and CD8 labels of this study may be unreliable. Each CDR3 is given with its conserved first and last residue. The D gene is left open where the match is weak. A row's size may be missing; if present it is once, few, many or a size class.

d_gene: NA
v_gene: TRBV10-2
j_gene: TRBJ2-7
abundance: NA
CDR3nt: TGCGCCAGCAGTGAGTCGGGGCAGGGACGGGGCGAGCAGTACTTC
CDR3aa: CASSESGQGRGEQYF

d_gene: TRBD1
v_gene: TRBV6-6
j_gene: TRBJ2-1
abundance: few
CDR3nt: TGTGCCAGCAGTTCCGGGACAGGGGGCAATGAGCAGTTCTTC
CDR3aa: CASSSGTGGNEQFF

d_gene: NA
v_gene: TRBV25-1
j_gene: TRBJ1-1
abundance: many
CDR3nt: TGTGCCAGCAGGGAGACAGCGAACACTGAAGCTTTCTTT
CDR3aa: CASRETANTEAFF

d_gene: NA
v_gene: TRBV10-2
j_gene: TRBJ2-7
abundance: NA
CDR3nt: TGCGCCAGCAGTGAGTCACGGTCCTACGAGCAGTACTTC
CDR3aa: CASSESRSYEQYF

d_gene: NA
v_gene: TRBV4-1
j_gene: TRBJ1-4
abundance: NA
CDR3nt: TGCGCCAGCAGCCAGGTACAGGGTAGCTTTGAAAAACTGTTTTTT
CDR3aa: CASSQVQGSFEKLFF

d_gene: NA
v_gene: TRBV6-1
j_gene: TRBJ2-3
abundance: few
CDR3nt: TGTGCCAGCAGTGCGGGGCAGGGGACAGATACGCAGTATTTT
CDR3aa: CASSAGQGTDTQYF

d_gene: NA
v_gene: TRBV10-1
j_gene: TRBJ2-4
abundance: NA
CDR3nt: TGCGCCAGCAAGGTCATGCAAGACCCAAATACGCAGTACTTT
CDR3aa: CASKVMQDPNTQYF

d_gene: NA
v_gene: TRBV12-3/TRBV12-4
j_gene: TRBJ2-4
abundance: NA
CDR3nt: TGTGCCAGGGGGCCTAGAGGCACAGATACTCAGTACTTC
CDR3aa: CARGPRGTDTQYF

d_gene: TRBD2
v_gene: TRBV24-1
j_gene: TRBJ2-1
abundance: NA
CDR3nt: TGTGCCACCAGTGGAGGAAAAGCGGGAGCTCGGAATGAGCAGTTCTTC
CDR3aa: CATSGGKAGARNEQFF

d_gene: NA
v_gene: TRBV9
j_gene: TRBJ2-3
abundance: many
CDR3nt: TGTGCCAGCAGCGTAGACCAGCGATACACAGATACGCAGTATTTT
CDR3aa: CASSVDQRYTDTQYF

d_gene: TRBD2
v_gene: TRBV6-1
j_gene: TRBJ2-7
abundance: NA
CDR3nt: TGTGCCAGCACCGGGACTACCATCAATGAGCAGTACTTC
CDR3aa: CASTGTTINEQYF

d_gene: NA
v_gene: TRBV12-3/TRBV12-4
j_gene: TRBJ2-7
abundance: NA
CDR3nt: TGTGCCAGCAGTGTCAGATTCTACGAGCAGTACTTC
CDR3aa: CASSVRFYEQYF

d_gene: NA
v_gene: TRBV7-2
j_gene: TRBJ2-4
abundance: NA
CDR3nt: TGTGCCAGCAGCGTTAGCGGAGTACTAGCCCAAAACATCCAGTACTTC
CDR3aa: CASSVSGVLAQNIQYF

d_gene: TRBD1
v_gene: TRBV27
j_gene: TRBJ2-4
abundance: NA
CDR3nt: TGTGCCAGCAGGCAGGGGGTGGGAGCCACAGACATGCAGTACTTC
CDR3aa: CASRQGVGATDMQYF